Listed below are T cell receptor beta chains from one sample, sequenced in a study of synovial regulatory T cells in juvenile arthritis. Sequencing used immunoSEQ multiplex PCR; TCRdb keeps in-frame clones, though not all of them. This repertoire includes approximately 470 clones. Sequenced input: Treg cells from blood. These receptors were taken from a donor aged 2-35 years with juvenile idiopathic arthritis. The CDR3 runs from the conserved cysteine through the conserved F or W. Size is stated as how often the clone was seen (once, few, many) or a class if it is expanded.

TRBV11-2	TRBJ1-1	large	CASSLGNVNTEAFF
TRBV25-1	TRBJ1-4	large	CASSEAGGSEKLFF
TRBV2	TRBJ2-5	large	CASNVRDSRYQETQYF
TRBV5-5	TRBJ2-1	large	CASSFRVFPYNEQFF
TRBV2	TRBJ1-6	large	CASGQGLNSPLHF
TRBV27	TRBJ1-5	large	CASSFLGSGNQPQHF
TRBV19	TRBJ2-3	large	CASSRGVDTQYF
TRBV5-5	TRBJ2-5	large	CASRLIGQYQETQYF
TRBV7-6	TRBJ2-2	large	CASSWDTGELFF
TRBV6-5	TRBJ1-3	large	CASSSQGHSGNTIYF
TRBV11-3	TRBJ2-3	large	CASSLDRDRDTDTQYF
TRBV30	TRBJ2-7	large	CAWSSPRDGTYEQYF
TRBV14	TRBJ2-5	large	CASSLAGGETQYF
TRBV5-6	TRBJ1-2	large	CASSLFGTTDGRYGYTF
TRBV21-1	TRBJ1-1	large	CASRGSGYTIRTEAFF
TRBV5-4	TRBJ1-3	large	CASSLGWQQAAGNTIYF
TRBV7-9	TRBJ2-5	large	CASSYLLYGTQYF
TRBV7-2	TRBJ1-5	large	CASSLGGYQPQHF
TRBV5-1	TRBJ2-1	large	CASSRGTGLANEQFF